One sample yielded the 24 T cell receptor beta chains listed below, sequenced in a study of identical twins. TCRdb reanalysed the 5' RACE reads using MiXCR and keeps one entry per CDR3 protein. The table includes 550,000 to 700,000 distinct CDR3 sequences, 21% detected once. These data also formed part of another study, on T cells expressing NK-cell markers.

Sequencing was performed on PBMCs. All receptors come from a woman between 18 and 29 years old in good health.

This clonotype showed up just a few times. The chain recombines TRBV12-5 with TRBJ2-3; no definite D call. The CDR3 spans 13 residues. Germline CDR1 is LGHNT and CDR2 is FRNRAP. The V end was cut by 1 base, the J end by 4 bases, with 6 bases between. The CDR3 here is CASGLGRSDTQYF. The DNA for the CDR3 is TGTGCTAGTGGTTTGGGTCGGTCAGATACGCAGTATTTT.

CDR3 amino acids: CSARGGANTGELFF. Written as DNA, the CDR3 is TGCAGTGCCCGGGGGGGTGCGAACACCGGGGAGCTGTTTTTT. The chain carries TRBV20-1 and TRBJ2-2; 8 bases are shared with TRBD2. Per germline, CDR1 DFQATT and CDR2 SNEGSKA (reference sequence). V gave up 6 bases and J gave up 0 bases; unmatched junction bases: 3. The CDR3 loop spans 14 amino acids.

This chain uses TRBV15 with TRBJ2-2; 9 bases match TRBD1. The trim removed 4 bases at V and 5 bases at J, leaving 5 bases unmatched. This CDR3 has 15 amino acids. Per germline, CDR1 LNHNV and CDR2 YYDKDF (reference sequence). CDR3 coding DNA: TGTGCCACCAGCACCGGGACAGGGCCTACCGGGGAGCTGTTTTTT. Translating it yields CATSTGTGPTGELFF. The full variable domain, completed using reference TRBV15 and TRBJ2-2, is DAMVIQNPRYQVTQFGKPVTLSCSQTLNHNVMYWYQQKSSQAPKLLFHYYDKDFNNEADTPDNFQSRRPNTSFCFLDIRSPGLGDTAMYLCATSTGTGPTGELFFGEGSRLTVL.

The V call is TRBV7-2, the J call TRBJ1-1; D remains unclear. The V and J ends lost 9 bases and 1 base respectively, with 15 bases between them. Germline lookup yields CDR1 SGHTA and CDR2 FQGNSA. There are 14 residues in the CDR3. The CDR3 nucleotides are TGTGCCAGTCGAAATGGAAAGGGGAACACTGAAGCTTTCTTT. Protein product: CASRNGKGNTEAFF.

This clonotype came up many times. An end of the junction differs from the germline gene, which may be a read error. The CDR3 spells CASSLANSPLHF. CDR3 DNA: TGTGCCAGCAGCTTAGCCAATTCACCCCTCCACTTT. This chain uses TRBV12-3 or TRBV12-4 with TRBJ1-6; D ambiguous. The CDR3 is made up of 12 amino acids.

The V gene is TRBV9, the J gene TRBJ2-3; TRBD2 agrees at 8 bases. CDR3 length equals 16 residues. Germline V gene lookup returns CDR1 SGDLS and CDR2 YYNGEE. The V gene end was trimmed by 3 bases and the J gene end by 6 bases; junction bases not matched to a gene: 12. The CDR3 sequence is CASSAGGAGGQDTQYF. The CDR3 region has the DNA TGTGCCAGCAGCGCGGGTGGGGCGGGGGGCCAGGATACGCAGTATTTT.

The chain recombines TRBV11-2 with TRBJ1-1, with 9 bases matching TRBD1. The CDR3 extends over 13 amino acids. Germline V CDR1 and CDR2: SGHAT, FQNNGV. The ends lost 7 bases at V and 3 bases at J; junction bases unmatched: 3. The chain's CDR3 is CASTWDRDTEAFF. CDR3 bases: TGTGCCAGCACCTGGGACAGGGACACTGAAGCTTTCTTT. Full variable domain (missing parts from reference TRBV11-2 and TRBJ1-1): EAGVAQSPRYKIIEKRQSVAFWCNPISGHATLYWYQQILGQGPKLLIQFQNNGVVDDSQLPKDRFSAERLKGVDSTLKIQPAKLEDSAVYLCASTWDRDTEAFFGQGTRLTVV.

This clonotype has more than one count but fewer than ten. The chain links TRBV4-1 to TRBJ1-5, with D possibly matching TRBD1 (6 bases). The germline V gene has CDR1 MGHRA and CDR2 YSYEKL. The V end was cut by 6 bases, the J end by 0 bases, with 15 bases between. This CDR3 is built from 16 residues. The CDR3 DNA follows: TGCGCCAGCAGGCCCTCCCCAGGGGTTAGCAATCAGCCCCAGCATTTT. Its protein product is CASRPSPGVSNQPQHF.

This clonotype was seen a handful of times. The chain combines TRBV6-2 or TRBV6-3 with TRBJ2-1, with 8 bases aligning to TRBD1. J lost 11 bases, V lost 6 bases, and 6 bases had no gene match. The CDR3 covers 12 residues. The germline V gene encodes CDR1 MNHEY and CDR2 SVGEGT. The CDR3 nucleotides are TGTGCCAGCAGAAAGGACAGGGCTAAGCAGTTCTTC. This codes for CASRKDRAKQFF.

This clonotype came up a few times. The rearrangement links TRBV5-1 to TRBJ1-6; TRBD1 aligns across 8 bases. CDR3 length: 16 amino acids. V was clipped by 0 bases and J by 11 bases; unmatched bases: 10. Germline CDR1 reads SGHRS; CDR2 reads YFSETQ. DNA of the CDR3: TGCGCCAGCAGCTTGGTAGGACAGGGAAGTTCGCCACCCCTCCACTTT. Translated: CASSLVGQGSSPPLHF.

At least ten counts were recorded for this clonotype. The gene calls are TRBV27 and TRBJ2-1, with D maybe TRBD2 (6 bases). The CDR3 runs 14 residues. V was trimmed by 5 bases and J by 5 bases, leaving 13 bases between them. Germline lookup yields CDR1 MNHEY and CDR2 SMNVEV (reference sequence). CDR3 in DNA: TGTGCCAGCAGTGACTATTGGGGGGACAATGAGCAGTTCTTC. Amino acid sequence: CASSDYWGDNEQFF.

This clonotype was seen at least ten times. The genes are TRBV12-3 or TRBV12-4 and TRBJ1-3, with D possibly matching TRBD1 (6 bases). The V end lost 2 bases, the J end lost 4 bases, and 18 bases lay between the germline ends. This CDR3 has 17 residues. The CDR3 DNA is TGTGCCAGCAGTTTAATATGGGGGCACACGGGGGGAAACACCATATATTTT. Translation: CASSLIWGHTGGNTIYF.

The V gene is TRBV20-1, the J gene TRBJ2-7; 7 bases fit TRBD2. The germline V gene encodes CDR1 DFQATT and CDR2 SNEGSKA (reference sequence). Germline trimming cut 6 bases from V and 3 bases from J; bases unmatched to any gene: 5. CDR3 length: 12 residues. CDR3 DNA: TGCAGTGCCCGCGGGACTAACTACGAGCAGTACTTC. Protein: CSARGTNYEQYF.

The chain has TRBV7-8 and TRBJ1-1; unclear D gene. V was shortened by 1 base and J by 5 bases, with 17 bases between the two germline ends. CDR3 length: 16 residues. The germline V gene has CDR1 SGHVS and CDR2 FQNEAQ. In DNA form, the CDR3 reads TGTGCCAGCAGCTTAGAGATATTCGCGGTGCGGACTGAAGCTTTCTTT. Translation gives CASSLEIFAVRTEAFF. Based on the CDR3 plus reference TRBV7-8 and TRBJ1-1, the full variable domain is GAGVSQSPRYKVAKRGQDVALRCDPISGHVSLFWYQQALGQGPEFLTYFQNEAQLDKSGLPSDRFFAERPEGSVSTLKIQRTQQEDSAVYLCASSLEIFAVRTEAFFGQGTRLTVV.

This clonotype has just a few counts. The J gene is TRBJ2-1, the V gene TRBV6-5, with unresolved D. CDR3 length equals 16 residues. The V end lost 2 bases, the J end lost 7 bases, and 18 bases lay between the germline ends. Germline lookup yields CDR1 MNHEY and CDR2 SVGAGI. In nucleotides, the CDR3 is TGTGCCAGCAGTTACCCCCCGTGTGGACGGTTGAATGAGCAGTTCTTC. It translates to CASSYPPCGRLNEQFF.

V gene TRBV10-3 combines with J gene TRBJ2-7; 7 bases fit TRBD2. Germline V gene lookup returns CDR1 ENHRY and CDR2 SYGVKD. The junction had 2 bases not matched to a gene; V was cut back by 10 bases and J by 2 bases. CDR3 length: 11 amino acids. The CDR3 is CATGTTYEQYF. The CDR3 nucleotides are TGTGCCACCGGGACTACCTACGAGCAGTACTTC.

This rearrangement joins TRBV2 to TRBJ2-1, with 10 bases matching TRBD2. The V and J ends lost 4 bases and 10 bases, in that order; junction bases with no gene match: 13. CDR1 is SNHLY, CDR2 FYNNEI, per germline. The CDR3 is 16 amino acids. The CDR3 is CASSASGASGSQEQFF. The CDR3 DNA follows: TGTGCCAGCAGTGCTTCCGGGGCTAGCGGGAGTCAGGAGCAGTTCTTC.

The chain uses TRBV7-9 and TRBJ2-3; 10 nucleotides match TRBD2. Germline CDR1 and CDR2: SEHNR and FQNEAQ (reference sequence). There are 16 residues in the CDR3. Trimming at V came to 7 bases and at J to 4 bases, leaving 11 bases not matched to a gene. The CDR3 nucleotides read TGTGCCAGCACCCTTGTAGCGGGAGGATCCTCAGATACGCAGTATTTT. The encoded protein is CASTLVAGGSSDTQYF.

Ten or more counts support this clonotype. V and J are TRBV7-8 and TRBJ1-6, with TRBD1 as a possible D gene (5 bases). Germline V gene data show CDR1 as SGHVS and CDR2 as FQNEAQ. This CDR3 has 17 residues. V lost 1 base, J lost 5 bases, and 15 bases lay in between. Here the CDR3 DNA reads TGTGCCAGCAGCTTAGTTTGGGACGGAGCAAATAATTCACCCCTCCACTTT. Its translation is CASSLVWDGANNSPLHF.

This clonotype was observed a handful of times. This chain uses TRBV12-3 or TRBV12-4 with TRBJ2-5, with D possibly being TRBD1 or TRBD2 (5 bases each). This CDR3 spans 15 amino acids. V lost 5 bases to trimming and J lost 2 bases, with 15 bases between them. This CDR3 reads CASSTRGGAQETQYF. CDR3 DNA sequence: TGTGCCAGCAGTACTCGGGGTGGGGCACAAGAGACCCAGTACTTC.

The table lists this clonotype with a few counts. The chain has TRBV27 and TRBJ2-5, with D tentatively TRBD1 (6 bases). Germline CDR1 MNHEY, CDR2 SMNVEV (reference sequence). CDR3 size: 16 residues. The V end was cut by 6 bases, the J end by 2 bases, with 19 bases between. CDR3 sequence reads: CASSPGHRPDQETQYF. The DNA for the CDR3 is TGTGCCAGCAGCCCGGGACACCGACCTGATCAAGAGACCCAGTACTTC.

There are a few counts of this clonotype. The genes are TRBV3-1 and TRBJ2-1; D is ambiguous. V gave up 0 bases and J gave up 10 bases, with 19 bases separating them. Germline CDR1 LGHDT, CDR2 YNNKEL (reference sequence). The CDR3 runs 16 residues. The CDR3 nucleotides read TGTGCCAGCAGCCAAGATCGGGCAGAGTGGCAATACGAGCAGTTCTTC. Translating it yields CASSQDRAEWQYEQFF.

There are a few counts of this clonotype. V usage is TRBV12-3 or TRBV12-4 and J usage is TRBJ1-1; tentative D call: TRBD1 (6 bases). Trimming pared 5 bases from V and 11 bases from J, leaving 12 bases between. This CDR3 is built from 11 residues. The CDR3 DNA is TGTGCCAGCAGTCTCGCGGGGGGCGCTTTCTTT. Translation: CASSLAGGAFF.

The genes are TRBV7-2 and TRBJ2-4; the match to TRBD2 covers 13 bases. The V and J ends lost 7 bases and 8 bases, in that order; junction bases with no gene match: 5. CDR3 length: 14 amino acids. The germline V gene has CDR1 SGHTA and CDR2 FQGNSA. In nucleotides, the CDR3 is TGTGCCAGCACCGGACTAGCGGGGGCAGACATTCAGTACTTC. This sequence encodes CASTGLAGADIQYF. Combining the CDR3 with reference TRBV7-2 and TRBJ2-4 gives the whole variable domain GAGVSQSPSNKVTEKGKDVELRCDPISGHTALYWYRQSLGQGLEFLIYFQGNSAPDKSGLPSDRFSAERTGGSVSTLTIQRTQQEDSAVYLCASTGLAGADIQYFGAGTRLSVL.